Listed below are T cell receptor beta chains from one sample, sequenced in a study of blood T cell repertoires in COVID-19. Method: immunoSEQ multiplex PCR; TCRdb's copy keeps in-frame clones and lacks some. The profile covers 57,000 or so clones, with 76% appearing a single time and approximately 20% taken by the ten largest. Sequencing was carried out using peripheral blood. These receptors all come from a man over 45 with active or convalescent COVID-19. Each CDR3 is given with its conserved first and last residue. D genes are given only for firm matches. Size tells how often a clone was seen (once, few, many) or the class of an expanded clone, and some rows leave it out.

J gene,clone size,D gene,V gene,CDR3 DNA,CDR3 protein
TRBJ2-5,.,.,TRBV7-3,TGTGCCAGCAGCCTCCAGGTCGGAGAGACCCAGTACTTC,CASSLQVGETQYF
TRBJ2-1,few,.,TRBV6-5,TGTGCCAGCAGTTTGAGGACAGAGGGCTACAATGAGCAGTTCTTC,CASSLRTEGYNEQFF
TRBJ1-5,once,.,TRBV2,TGTGCCAGCAGTGAAGAGGAGAGTAGCAATCAGCCCCAGCATTTT,CASSEEESSNQPQHF
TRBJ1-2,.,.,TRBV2,TGTGCCAGCAGTGGGCCGTCCAGGGCTGAGTCTCACGGCTACACCTTC,CASSGPSRAESHGYTF
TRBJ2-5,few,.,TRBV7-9,TGTGCCAGCAGCTTAGCACAACAAGAGACCCAGTACTTC,CASSLAQQETQYF
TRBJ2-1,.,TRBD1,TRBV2,TGTGCCAGCAGTGAGGACAGGCAAGCAGGCAATGAGCAGTTCTTC,CASSEDRQAGNEQFF
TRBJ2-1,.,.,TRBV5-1,TGCGCCAGCAGCTTGTTATCCCCCTCCTACAATGAGCAGTTCTTC,CASSLLSPSYNEQFF
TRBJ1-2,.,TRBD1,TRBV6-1,TGTGCCAGCAGTGACCGGACAGGGCAAGGCTACACCTTC,CASSDRTGQGYTF
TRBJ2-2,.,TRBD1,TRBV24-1,TGTGCCACCAGTGAAGCCGGAGGACAGGGCTACACCGGGGAGCTGTTTTTT,CATSEAGGQGYTGELFF
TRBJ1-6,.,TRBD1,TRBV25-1,TGTGCCAGCAGAGTAACTGGGACAGGGTTTGTCTCACCCCTCCACTTT,CASRVTGTGFVSPLHF
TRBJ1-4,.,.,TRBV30,TGTGCCTGGACAGCGCCATCCAGGGCTGCTAATGAAAAACTGTTTTTT,CAWTAPSRAANEKLFF
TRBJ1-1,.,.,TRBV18,TGTGCCAGCTCACGTGGGGCCATGGACACTGAAGCTTTCTTT,CASSRGAMDTEAFF
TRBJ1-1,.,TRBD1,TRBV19,TGTGCCAGTAGTATGGGGGTTTGGACAGGGGCCGTGAACACTGAAGCTTTCTTT,CASSMGVWTGAVNTEAFF
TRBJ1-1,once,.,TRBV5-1,TGCGCCAGCAGCTCCCTCGATCGGGTGCAGAACACTGAAGCTTTCTTT,CASSSLDRVQNTEAFF
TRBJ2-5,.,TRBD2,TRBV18,TGTGCCAGCGCAAGAGCGGGAGGAGAGACCCAGTACTTC,CASARAGGETQYF
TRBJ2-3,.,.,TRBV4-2,TGTGCCAGCAGCCGCCTCAGTGACACAGATACGCAGTATTTT,CASSRLSDTDTQYF
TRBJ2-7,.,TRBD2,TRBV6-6,TGTGCCAGCAGTCAACCTAGCGGGAGTCCCTACGAGCAGTACTTC,CASSQPSGSPYEQYF
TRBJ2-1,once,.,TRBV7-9,TGTGCCAGCAGCGATAGGAGGCAGCCAGCGTTGAATGAGCAGTTCTTC,CASSDRRQPALNEQFF
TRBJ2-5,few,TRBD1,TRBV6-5,TGTGCCAGCAGGAGGACAGGGGGGTACCAAGAGACCCAGTACTTC,CASRRTGGYQETQYF
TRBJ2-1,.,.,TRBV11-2,TGTGCCAGCAGCTTAGCCGGACTGGACTACAATGAGCAGTTCTTC,CASSLAGLDYNEQFF
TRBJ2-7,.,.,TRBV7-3,TGTGCCAGCAGCCAGGGGTTCTACGAGCAGTACTTC,CASSQGFYEQYF
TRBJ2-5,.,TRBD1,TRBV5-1,TGCGCCAGCAGCGGTTCACCGAGACAGGGGTTTAACTTC,CASSGSPRQGFNF
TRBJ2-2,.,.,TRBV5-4,TGTGCCAGCAGCTTGCAGACGGGCACCGGGGAGCTGTTTTTT,CASSLQTGTGELFF
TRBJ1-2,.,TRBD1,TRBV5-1,TGCGCCAGCAGCTCGACAGGGACCCATGGCTACACCTTC,CASSSTGTHGYTF
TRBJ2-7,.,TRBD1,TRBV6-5,TGTGCCAGCAGGACAGGGGGCTCCGGGTGGCAGTACTTC,CASRTGGSGWQYF
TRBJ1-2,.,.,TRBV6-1,TGTGCCAGCAGTGAAGCAGCAACTAACTATGGCTACACCTTC,CASSEAATNYGYTF
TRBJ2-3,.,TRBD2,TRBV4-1,TGCGCCTCTAGACTAGCGGGAGGAAATACAGATACGCAGTATTTT,CASRLAGGNTDTQYF
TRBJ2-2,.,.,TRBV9,TGTGCCAGCAGCGTGTCTGGTAGGGGCACCGGGGAGCTGTTTTTT,CASSVSGRGTGELFF
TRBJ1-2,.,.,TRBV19,TGTGCCAGTAGTATAAATCCGACGAGCGGATATGGCTACACCTTC,CASSINPTSGYGYTF
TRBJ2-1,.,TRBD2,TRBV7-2,TGTGCCAGCAGCCTTTCTCACACTAGCGGGGCGATCTACAATGAGCAGTTCTTC,CASSLSHTSGAIYNEQFF
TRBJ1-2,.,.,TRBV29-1,TGCAGCGTAAATCCGGGATACTATGGCTACACCTTC,CSVNPGYYGYTF
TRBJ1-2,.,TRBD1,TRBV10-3,TGTGCCATCGGGGAGGGGACGGGACAGGCTGGCTACACCTTC,CAIGEGTGQAGYTF
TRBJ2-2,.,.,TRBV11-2,TGTGCCAGCAGCAGGAGCGGCCTGAACACCGGGGAGCTGTTTTTT,CASSRSGLNTGELFF
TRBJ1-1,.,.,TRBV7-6,TGTGCCAGCAAGGTATTTTCGGAGGGTCTTGAAGCTTTCTTT,CASKVFSEGLEAFF
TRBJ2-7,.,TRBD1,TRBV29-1,TGCAGCGTTGAGCGGGACAGGGAGACACGGCAGTACTTC,CSVERDRETRQYF
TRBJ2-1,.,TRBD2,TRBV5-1,TGCGCCAGCAGCTTGGCTATGCTAGCGGGGTCATACAATGAGCAGTTCTTC,CASSLAMLAGSYNEQFF
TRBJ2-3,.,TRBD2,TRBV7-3,TGTGCCAGCAGCGCCCTAGCGGGAGGAGGGGCAGATACGCAGTATTTT,CASSALAGGGADTQYF
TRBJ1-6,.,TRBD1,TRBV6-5,TGTGCCAGCAGAAGACAGGGTAATTCACCCCTCCACTTT,CASRRQGNSPLHF
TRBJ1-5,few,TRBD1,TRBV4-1,TGCGCCAGCAGCCAATCGACTGGGACAGGGAATAGCAATCAGCCCCAGCATTTT,CASSQSTGTGNSNQPQHF
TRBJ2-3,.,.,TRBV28,TGTGCCAGCAGTTTGGACTCCCGGGGTGATACGCAGTATTTT,CASSLDSRGDTQYF
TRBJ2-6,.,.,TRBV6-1,TGTGCCAGCAGAGAATGGGGGGGCTTCTCTGGGGCCAACGTCCTGACTTTC,CASREWGGFSGANVLTF
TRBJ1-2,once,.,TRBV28,TGTGCCAGCAGTTCGTACAGCTATGGCTACACCTTC,CASSSYSYGYTF
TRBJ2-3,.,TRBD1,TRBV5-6,TGTGCCAGCAGCGCTACGGGACAGAGCACAGATACGCAGTATTTT,CASSATGQSTDTQYF
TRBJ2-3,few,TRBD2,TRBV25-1,TGTGCCAGCAACAGAGGCGGGAGGGATGCAGATACGCAGTATTTT,CASNRGGRDADTQYF
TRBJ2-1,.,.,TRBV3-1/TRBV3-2,TGTGCCAGCAGCCATTACGGCTCCTACAATGAGCAGTTCTTC,CASSHYGSYNEQFF
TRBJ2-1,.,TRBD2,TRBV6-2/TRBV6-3,TGTGCCAGCAGTTACCATGGCGGGGGGGCAGTATATGAGCAGTTCTTC,CASSYHGGGAVYEQFF
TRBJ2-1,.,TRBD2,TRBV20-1,TGCAGTGCAAGTTTCAAGCGGGGGTTAGGAAATGAGCAGTTCTTC,CSASFKRGLGNEQFF